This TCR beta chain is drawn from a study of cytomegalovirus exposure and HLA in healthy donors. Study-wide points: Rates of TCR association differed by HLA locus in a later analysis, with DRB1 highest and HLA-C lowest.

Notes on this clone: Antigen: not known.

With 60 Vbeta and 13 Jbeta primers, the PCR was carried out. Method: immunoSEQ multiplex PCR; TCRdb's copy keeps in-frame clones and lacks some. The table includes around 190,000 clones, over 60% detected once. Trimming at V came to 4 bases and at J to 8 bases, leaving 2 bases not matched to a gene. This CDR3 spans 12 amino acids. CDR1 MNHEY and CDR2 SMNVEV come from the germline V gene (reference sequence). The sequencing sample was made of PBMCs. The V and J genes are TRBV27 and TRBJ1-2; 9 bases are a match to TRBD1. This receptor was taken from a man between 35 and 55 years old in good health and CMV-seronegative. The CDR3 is CASSSTGGGYTF. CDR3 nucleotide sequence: TGTGCCAGCAGTTCGACAGGGGGAGGCTACACCTTC.